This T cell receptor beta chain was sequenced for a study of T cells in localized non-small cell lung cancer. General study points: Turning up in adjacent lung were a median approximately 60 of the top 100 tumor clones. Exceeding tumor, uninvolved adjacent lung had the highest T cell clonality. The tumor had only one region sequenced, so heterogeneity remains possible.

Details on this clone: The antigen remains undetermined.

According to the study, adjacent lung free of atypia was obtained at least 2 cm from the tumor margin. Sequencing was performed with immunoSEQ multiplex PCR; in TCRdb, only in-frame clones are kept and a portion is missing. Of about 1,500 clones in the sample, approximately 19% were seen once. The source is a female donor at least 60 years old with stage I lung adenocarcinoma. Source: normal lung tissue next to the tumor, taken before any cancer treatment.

For the CDR3, the DNA is TGTGCCATCAGGGGGGCTACTCGGCTAGGGGAGCTGTTTTTT. As protein: CAIRGATRLGELFF. The genes are TRBV6-8 and TRBJ2-2, with a possible D match to TRBD1 (7 bases). From germline, CDR1 is MNHGY and CDR2 SAAAGT. The CDR3 runs to 14 residues. V was clipped by 10 bases and J by 8 bases, with 20 bases between them.